This is a list of T cell receptor beta chains from one sample in a study of blood T cell repertoires in COVID-19. This table comes from immunoSEQ multiplex PCR, and its TCRdb copy is limited to in-frame clones, with some not included. The sample lists tens of thousands of clones, approximately 84% seen once, with 50% to 65% in the top ten. Sample: peripheral blood. The receptors come from a man aged 50-60 years with active or convalescent COVID-19. Both conserved end residues are part of each CDR3. The D gene is left open where the match is weak. Not all rows give a size; the values are once, few, many and, for expanded clones, a class.

D gene | J gene | clone size | V gene | CDR3 DNA | CDR3 protein
TRBD1 | TRBJ1-1 | - | TRBV27 | TGTGCCAGCATCCGTACAGGGGCAAGGAACACTGAAGCTTTCTTT | CASIRTGARNTEAFF
TRBD1 | TRBJ1-6 | - | TRBV10-2 | TGCGCCAGCAGTGAGTCCTGGACAGGTCGACGGTCCCTCCACTTT | CASSESWTGRRSLHF
TRBD1 | TRBJ1-4 | few | TRBV7-2 | TGTGCCAGCAGCTTAGCGACAGGGGTAGATGAAAAACTGTTTTTT | CASSLATGVDEKLFF
- | TRBJ1-1 | once | TRBV5-1 | TGCGCCAGCAGCTTTGGCCCTGCCTTGAACACTGAAGCTTTCTTT | CASSFGPALNTEAFF
- | TRBJ1-1 | - | TRBV15 | TGTGCCACCAGCAGAGGGGGGGTCGGGAACACTGAAGCTTTCTTT | CATSRGGVGNTEAFF
- | TRBJ1-3 | - | TRBV29-1 | TGCAGCGTTGACGTTTGGGCCAGTACTGGAAACACCATATATTTT | CSVDVWASTGNTIYF
TRBD1 | TRBJ1-3 | once | TRBV11-1 | TGTGCCAGCAGCCGGGACAGGGGAGCGTCTGGAAACACCATATATTTT | CASSRDRGASGNTIYF
TRBD2 | TRBJ2-1 | - | TRBV10-1 | TGCGCCAGCAGTCGGACTAGCGGGACCTACAATGAGCAGTTCTTC | CASSRTSGTYNEQFF
TRBD1 | TRBJ2-3 | - | TRBV7-3 | TGTGCCAGCAGCCCCCGACAGGGCAAAGATACGCAGTATTTT | CASSPRQGKDTQYF
TRBD1 | TRBJ2-1 | - | TRBV4-1 | TGCGCCAGCAGCCAAGCCGACCGACAGGGTGGTGAGCAGTTCTTC | CASSQADRQGGEQFF
- | TRBJ2-1 | - | TRBV3-1/TRBV3-2 | TGTGCCAGCAGCAACCTACAGGGAGGGGCCAATGAGCAGTTCTTC | CASSNLQGGANEQFF
- | TRBJ1-1 | - | TRBV13 | TGTGCCAGCAGCTTAGGTCTGACAGAGCACACTGAAGCTTTCTTT | CASSLGLTEHTEAFF
TRBD2 | TRBJ2-1 | once | TRBV5-4 | TGTGCCAGCAGCTTAGGCGTGGGAGGGAGGGCCGGCTATGAGCAGTTCTTC | CASSLGVGGRAGYEQFF
- | TRBJ2-7 | - | TRBV6-2/TRBV6-3 | TGTGCCAGCAGTTACCCCCCATGGCGGGGGCGTTCCTACGAGCAGTACTTC | CASSYPPWRGRSYEQYF